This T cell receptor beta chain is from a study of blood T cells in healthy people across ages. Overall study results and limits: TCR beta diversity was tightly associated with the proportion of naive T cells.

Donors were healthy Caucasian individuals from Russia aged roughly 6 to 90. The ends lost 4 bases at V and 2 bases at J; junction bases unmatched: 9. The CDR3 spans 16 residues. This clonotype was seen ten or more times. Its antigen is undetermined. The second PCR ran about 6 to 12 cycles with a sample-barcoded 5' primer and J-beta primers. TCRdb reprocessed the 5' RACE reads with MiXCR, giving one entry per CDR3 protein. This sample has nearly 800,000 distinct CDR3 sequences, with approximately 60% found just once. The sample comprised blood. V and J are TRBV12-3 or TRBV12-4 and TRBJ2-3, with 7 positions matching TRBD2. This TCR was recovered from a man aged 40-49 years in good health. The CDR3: CASSSPSSGDTDTQYF. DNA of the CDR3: TGTGCCAGCAGTTCCCCCTCGAGCGGGGACACAGATACGCAGTATTTT.